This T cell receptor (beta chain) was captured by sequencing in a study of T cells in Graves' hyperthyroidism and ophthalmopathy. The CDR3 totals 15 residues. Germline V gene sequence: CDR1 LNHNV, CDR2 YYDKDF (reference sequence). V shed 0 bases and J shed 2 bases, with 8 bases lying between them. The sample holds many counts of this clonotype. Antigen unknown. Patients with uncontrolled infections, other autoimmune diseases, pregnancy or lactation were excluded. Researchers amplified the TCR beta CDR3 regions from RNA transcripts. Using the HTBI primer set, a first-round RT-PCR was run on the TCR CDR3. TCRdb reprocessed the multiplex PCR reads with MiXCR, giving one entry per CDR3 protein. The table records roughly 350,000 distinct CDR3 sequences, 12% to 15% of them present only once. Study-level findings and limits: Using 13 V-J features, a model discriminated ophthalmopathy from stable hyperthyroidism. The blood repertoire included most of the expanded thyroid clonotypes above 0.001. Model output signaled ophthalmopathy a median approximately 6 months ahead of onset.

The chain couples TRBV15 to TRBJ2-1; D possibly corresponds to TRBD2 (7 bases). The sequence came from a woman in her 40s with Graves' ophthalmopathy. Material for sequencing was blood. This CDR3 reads CATSREGGPYNEQFF. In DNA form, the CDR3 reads TGTGCCACCAGCAGAGAGGGGGGGCCCTACAATGAGCAGTTCTTC.